This T cell receptor (beta chain) was documented in a study of blood T cell repertoires in COVID-19 (dated by TCRdb to the early 2020s). Some background on the complete study: The collaborator samples originated in the United States, Italy and Spain and spanned the acute and convalescent phases of COVID-19. The prospective study material was composed of cDNA or gDNA derived from T cells, B-cell-depleted T cells, or PBMCs. Subjects who had been exposed to COVID-19, were actively infected with it, or had recovered from it provided the deeply sampled blood TCRbeta repertoires that made up the dataset. The repertoires were released in a freely available public database intended as a resource for research on the immune response to SARS-CoV-2. Samples were obtained from the ongoing ImmuneRACE study (first 160 participants) and from 1,254 subjects provided by 6 global collaborators. A de-identified subject ID, COVID-19 status, age in years and sex were almost always included in the sample metadata. Where available, HLA class I and class II types were taken from metadata supplied by the sample provider and were not determined by assay-based typing.

General findings and caveats noted by the study authors: The amount of clinical and demographic metadata varied by source and participant and was provided uncurated.

According to the germline V gene, CDR1 reads MNHEY and CDR2 reads SVGAGI. The CDR3 runs 15 amino acids, cysteine and phenylalanine included. The only DNA kept is the CDR3, 45 bases in frame from the first base. V is shortened by 2 bases, J by 6 bases, and the region joining them spans 16 bases. The immunoSEQ Assay, a bias-controlled multiplex PCR, was used to amplify TCRbeta CDR3 regions from genomic DNA. Regarding the original processing steps: Nucleated cell counts per sample were estimated from amplification of reference gene primers within the assay. To quantify the absolute abundance of each unique TCRbeta CDR3 rearrangement, sequence reads were collapsed and filtered. For each sample, productive Simpson clonality was calculated as the square root of Simpson's diversity index across productive rearrangements. What TCRdb holds here is the immuneACCESS table cut down to in-frame rearrangements. Part of the clones is not present; checked against another copy, under half of the missing clones reflect an unresolved V gene, and the others are unexplained. Clone size and V and J calls were adopted from that table, with D and trimming inferred from the DNA. Counted in this sample were about 440,000 clones; 88% of them appeared once. 10% to 15% of the sample comes from the top ten.

To note about this clone: The antigen it recognizes is unknown. No much larger clone exists at a distance of one base, and base qualities are not known.

One collaborating source in Seattle enrolled patients during active infection and followed them longitudinally through the course of disease. Collaborating institutions collected whole blood in K2EDTA tubes following their own protocols. For TCRbeta analysis, collaborators shipped samples as frozen whole blood, isolated PBMCs, or DNA extracted from either of those sample types. The TCR comes from a woman aged 45-59 years with COVID-19, enrolled during active disease. The specimen sequenced was peripheral blood. The chain is assembled from TRBV6-5 and TRBJ1-2; TRBD1 could be the D gene, as 5 bases match. The CDR3 region has the sequence CASSYLYGGGDGYTF. The nucleotide sequence is given as TGTGCCAGCAGTTACCTTTACGGGGGAGGTGATGGCTACACCTTC.